Listed below are T cell receptor beta chains from one sample, sequenced in a study of T cell responses to AZD1222 COVID-19 vaccine. Clones were read by immunoSEQ multiplex PCR, and TCRdb kept only the in-frame ones, dropping some. Here the sample spans approximately 100,000 clones, over 80% being singletons. Sequencing used peripheral blood, obtained on day 0 of AZD1222 vaccination. These receptors originate from an adult in good health. Both conserved end residues are part of each CDR3.

v_gene	j_gene	CDR3aa
TRBV19	TRBJ2-4	CASSTWDRKNIQYF
TRBV7-2	TRBJ1-6	CASSLGGGNNSPLHF
TRBV10-3	TRBJ2-7	CAISPDDAAGVLYEQYF
TRBV2	TRBJ1-4	CASSVQGTNEKLFF
TRBV6-2/TRBV6-3	TRBJ1-2	CASSQTESYGYTF
TRBV5-1	TRBJ2-1	CASSLYTSYNEQFF
TRBV19	TRBJ1-2	CASSANSAPDYGYTF
TRBV7-9	TRBJ2-1	CASSLVLAGGPNEQFF
TRBV5-4	TRBJ2-1	CASSFSGVGEQFF
TRBV9	TRBJ2-2	CASSVGTSGSTGELFF
TRBV12-5	TRBJ2-5	CASAMSGGVETQYF
TRBV7-7	TRBJ2-1	CASSAGISEYNEQFF
TRBV10-3	TRBJ1-4	CAISERDEKLFF
TRBV2	TRBJ1-2	CARGGANADYGYTF
TRBV29-1	TRBJ1-1	CSVEWSSNTEAFF
TRBV5-1	TRBJ2-2	CASSPGTVTGELFF
TRBV28	TRBJ1-2	CASSSTYGYTF
TRBV19	TRBJ2-7	CASSIRTGVYEQYF
TRBV6-5	TRBJ1-3	CASSYSKQGSGNTIYF
TRBV7-7	TRBJ1-1	CASSPGVGTEAFF
TRBV27	TRBJ1-1	CASSALAGAITEAFF
TRBV6-6	TRBJ2-1	CASSYSNSGNYNEQFF
TRBV7-6	TRBJ1-5	CASSPRSHGVSQPQHF
TRBV29-1	TRBJ1-2	CSAREGVAYGYTF
TRBV5-1	TRBJ2-2	CASSPTTGPTGELFF
TRBV10-3	TRBJ1-5	CAISETPGTDSNQPQHF
TRBV24-1	TRBJ2-3	CATSEPIPFTQYF
TRBV7-2	TRBJ2-7	CASRQDTSSYEQYF
TRBV29-1	TRBJ2-3	CSVEKQGADTQYF
TRBV28	TRBJ1-2	CASSTQTQYYGYTF
TRBV15	TRBJ2-7	CATSAEDRTGGYEQYF
TRBV10-3	TRBJ2-1	CAISGATLSYNEQFF
TRBV27	TRBJ1-3	CASSTYRGGGNTIYF
TRBV13	TRBJ1-1	CASRWTGGRDTEAFF
TRBV5-8	TRBJ1-1	CASSLYTEAFF
TRBV28	TRBJ1-2	CASRGQGGDSPNYGYTF
TRBV7-9	TRBJ1-2	CASRDRDSLVYTF